The 22 T cell receptor beta chains in this list originate from one sample, sequenced in a study of T cell changes during pregnancy in multiple sclerosis. Data came from immunoSEQ multiplex PCR; TCRdb stores just in-frame clones and leaves some out. The table records 65,000 to 80,000 clones, just over 90% of them present only once. The sample consisted of peripheral blood, taken in the second trimester of pregnancy. These receptors were taken from a female donor with multiple sclerosis, enrolled in a pregnancy study.

This clone was observed a single time. V and J are TRBV4-1 and TRBJ2-5; TRBD1 matches 11 bases. Germline V gives CDR1 MGHRA, CDR2 YSYEKL. The CDR3 runs to 15 residues. The V gene end was trimmed by 4 bases and the J gene end by 4 bases; junction bases not matched to a gene: 5. The CDR3 nucleotides read TGCGCCAGCAGCCGCCAGGGACAGGGGGGAGAGACCCAGTACTTC. This encodes CASSRQGQGGETQYF.

V is TRBV6-5 and J is TRBJ1-6; 7 bases map to TRBD1. The trim removed 4 bases at V and 7 bases at J, leaving 10 bases unmatched. CDR1 and CDR2 from the germline V gene are MNHEY and SVGAGI. The CDR3 contains 16 residues. The CDR3 DNA is TGTGCCAGCAGTTTGACGACCGGGACAGTAAATTCACCCCTCCACTTT. Protein product: CASSLTTGTVNSPLHF.

For the CDR3, the DNA is TGTGCCAGCAAAGGACAGGGTAAACCTAGCTCCTACGAGCAGTACTTC. It codes for CASKGQGKPSSYEQYF. V gene TRBV2 combines with J gene TRBJ2-7, with 8 positions matching TRBD1. The CDR3 runs to 16 residues. V lost 7 bases and J lost 0; bases outside the gene matches: 11. Germline V gene lookup returns CDR1 SNHLY and CDR2 FYNNEI.

The chain joins TRBV10-3 to TRBJ2-3, with a tentative D call TRBD1 (6 bases). Trimming removed 6 bases at V and 2 bases at J, with 12 bases between. The CDR3 spans 14 residues. Germline V lookup: CDR1 ENHRY, CDR2 SYGVKD. The CDR3 DNA follows: TGTGCCATCAGGGGGGCTTTCCTCACAGATACGCAGTATTTT. Its protein is CAIRGAFLTDTQYF.

The V and J genes are TRBV2 and TRBJ2-1, with D perhaps TRBD2 (6 bases). Germline V gene data show CDR1 as SNHLY and CDR2 as FYNNEI. V was shortened by 7 bases and J by 6 bases, with 19 bases between the two germline ends. The CDR3 is 15 residues long. The CDR3 nucleotides are TGTGCCAGCAAAGTAGGGCGGGGAGTTGGCAATGAGCAGTTCTTC. This codes for CASKVGRGVGNEQFF.

This clone was observed a single time. The V and J genes are TRBV28 and TRBJ2-6; D perhaps matches TRBD1 (5 bases). Looked up from germline, CDR1 is MDHEN and CDR2 is SYDVKM. The V end lost 7 bases, the J end lost 8 bases, and 9 bases lay between the germline ends. The CDR3 is made up of 12 amino acids. The CDR3 loop is CASTTGTNVLTF. CDR3 DNA sequence: TGTGCCAGCACAACAGGAACCAACGTCCTGACTTTC.

The chain uses TRBV6-1 and TRBJ2-7; D remains unclear. The germline V gene has CDR1 MNHNS and CDR2 SASEGT. The V gene lost 0 bases and the J gene lost 2 bases, with 11 bases spanning the gap. The CDR3 covers 15 residues. CDR3 coding DNA: TGTGCCAGCAGTGAAGCGAGAGTGAGGACCTACGAGCAGTACTTC. Translation gives CASSEARVRTYEQYF.

This clone has just one count. CDR3 coding DNA: TGTGCCAGCAGCGTAGCCGGAGGAATAGAGAACACTGAAGCTTTCTTT. It yields the protein CASSVAGGIENTEAFF. The V gene is TRBV9, the J gene TRBJ1-1; D is unresolved. Germline-derived CDR1 and CDR2 are SGDLS and YYNGEE. V lost 0 bases and J 1 base, leaving 13 bases between the germline ends. The CDR3 runs 16 residues.

CDR3 residues: CASSWGSNTEAFF. The DNA for the CDR3 is TGTGCCAGCAGCTGGGGCAGCAACACTGAAGCTTTCTTT. The chain couples TRBV7-9 to TRBJ1-1, with a tentative D call TRBD1 (5 bases). This CDR3 has 13 residues. Germline V CDR1 and CDR2: SEHNR, FQNEAQ (reference sequence). V was pared by 4 bases and J by 2 bases, with 8 bases between.

This sequence joins TRBV9 and TRBJ2-7; TRBD2 agrees at 11 bases. CDR1 SGDLS and CDR2 YYNGEE come from the germline V gene. V gave up 5 bases and J gave up 0 bases; unmatched junction bases: 10. The CDR3 extends over 17 amino acids. The CDR3 spells CASSPSPGTSGSYEQYF. CDR3 DNA: TGTGCCAGCAGTCCCTCTCCCGGGACTAGCGGCTCCTACGAGCAGTACTTC.

The chain joins TRBV27 to TRBJ1-2; TRBD1 agrees at 7 bases. Trimming took 3 bases from V and 4 from J; bases not matched to a gene: 5. The CDR3 has 14 amino acids. CDR1 MNHEY and CDR2 SMNVEV come from the germline V gene (reference sequence). Here the CDR3 reads CASSFTQGGYGYTF. The CDR3 region has the DNA TGTGCCAGCAGTTTTACGCAGGGGGGCTATGGCTACACCTTC.

In this sample, this clone turned up a few times. V is TRBV10-1 and J is TRBJ2-3, with a weak D call TRBD2 (6 bases). The CDR3 contains 14 residues. Germline CDR1 WNHNN, CDR2 SYGVQD (reference sequence). V lost 8 bases to trimming and J lost 2 bases, with 14 bases between them. This CDR3 is CASSAGRDTDTQYF. The CDR3 DNA is TGCGCCAGCTCTGCCGGGCGGGACACAGATACGCAGTATTTT.

V gene TRBV7-9 combines with J gene TRBJ1-6, with D possibly matching TRBD1 (6 bases). The CDR3 has 16 residues. CDR1 is SEHNR and CDR2 is FQNEAQ in the germline V gene (reference sequence). The ends were cut back, 2 bases at V and 3 bases at J, with 11 bases in the middle. The CDR3 DNA reads TGTGCCAGCAGCTTATTCGGCAGGGGCTATAATTCACCCCTCCACTTT. Protein product: CASSLFGRGYNSPLHF.

The chain links TRBV6-1 to TRBJ1-1; 9 bases match TRBD1. The trim removed 0 bases at V and 6 bases at J, leaving 5 bases unmatched. From germline, CDR1 is MNHNS and CDR2 SASEGT. This CDR3 has 15 amino acids. CDR3 nucleotides: TGTGCCAGCAGTGAAGCTACAGGGGGCATCGCTGAAGCTTTCTTT. It codes for CASSEATGGIAEAFF.

The chain has TRBV19 and TRBJ1-1; D call uncertain. The CDR3 is 10 residues long. In germline, CDR1 is LNHDA, CDR2 SQIVND (reference sequence). V gave up 6 bases and J gave up 11 bases, with 10 bases separating them. CDR3 residues: CASRGRRAFF. DNA of the CDR3: TGTGCCAGTAGGGGTAGGCGGGCTTTCTTT.

V usage is TRBV7-9 and J usage is TRBJ2-7; 10 bases match TRBD1. V lost 3 bases and J lost 5; bases outside the gene matches: 10. CDR3 length: 16 amino acids. The germline V gene has CDR1 SEHNR and CDR2 FQNEAQ (reference sequence). This CDR3 reads CASSFPTGQGGDEQYF. The CDR3 nucleotides are TGTGCCAGCAGCTTCCCCACAGGACAGGGGGGGGACGAGCAGTACTTC.

The chain combines TRBV9 with TRBJ1-1; D is uncertain. The CDR3 has 15 residues. V dropped 0 bases and J dropped 1 base, with 10 bases sitting between them. Germline-derived CDR1 and CDR2 are SGDLS and YYNGEE. CDR3 sequence reads: CASSVESGRNTEAFF. The CDR3 DNA follows: TGTGCCAGCAGCGTAGAGTCTGGGAGGAACACTGAAGCTTTCTTT.

J is TRBJ2-1 and V is TRBV9, with TRBD2 identical over 11 bases. V lost 2 bases, J lost 10 bases, and 8 bases stayed unmatched. The CDR3 extends over 15 amino acids. Germline V lookup: CDR1 SGDLS, CDR2 YYNGEE. CDR3 protein: CASSVYSGGAREQFF. CDR3 in DNA: TGTGCCAGCAGCGTCTATAGCGGGGGGGCCAGGGAGCAGTTCTTC. The whole variable domain, filled in from reference TRBV9 and TRBJ2-1, reads DSGVTQTPKHLITATGQRVTLRCSPRSGDLSVYWYQQSLDQGLQFLIQYYNGEERAKGNILERFSAQQFPDLHSELNLSSLELGDSALYFCASSVYSGGAREQFFGPGTRLTVL.

The chain carries TRBV4-1 and TRBJ1-5; D is uncertain. V was trimmed by 4 bases and J by 6 bases, leaving 19 bases between them. The CDR3 runs 16 residues. Germline CDR1 and CDR2: MGHRA and YSYEKL. The CDR3 sequence: CASSPGGLVRPQPQHF. In DNA form, the CDR3 reads TGCGCCAGCAGCCCCGGAGGGCTCGTCCGGCCTCAGCCCCAGCATTTT.

In this sample, this clone turned up once. The chain recombines TRBV27 with TRBJ2-7; 7 positions agree with TRBD2. CDR3 length: 15 residues. J was trimmed by 4 bases and V by 8 bases; bases with no gene match: 14. From germline, CDR1 is MNHEY and CDR2 SMNVEV (reference sequence). CDR3 nucleotide sequence: TGTGCCAGCGGATCGACTGACGGGGGGTGGTACGAGCAGTACTTC. This translates into CASGSTDGGWYEQYF.

The gene calls are TRBV7-8 and TRBJ2-2; 7 nucleotides agree with TRBD1. Germline V lookup: CDR1 SGHVS, CDR2 FQNEAQ. This CDR3 has 15 amino acids. J was trimmed by 2 bases and V by 3 bases; bases with no gene match: 3. DNA of the CDR3: TGTGCCAGCAGCTTGGGGACAGCTAACACCGGGGAGCTGTTTTTT. It encodes CASSLGTANTGELFF.

The chain links TRBV4-1 to TRBJ1-1; D is perhaps TRBD1 (6 bases). V dropped 4 bases and J dropped 2 bases, with 11 bases sitting between them. From germline, CDR1 is MGHRA and CDR2 YSYEKL. The CDR3 consists of 14 residues. The CDR3 DNA follows: TGCGCCAGCAGCCCATGGACAGACAACACTGAAGCTTTCTTT. As protein: CASSPWTDNTEAFF.